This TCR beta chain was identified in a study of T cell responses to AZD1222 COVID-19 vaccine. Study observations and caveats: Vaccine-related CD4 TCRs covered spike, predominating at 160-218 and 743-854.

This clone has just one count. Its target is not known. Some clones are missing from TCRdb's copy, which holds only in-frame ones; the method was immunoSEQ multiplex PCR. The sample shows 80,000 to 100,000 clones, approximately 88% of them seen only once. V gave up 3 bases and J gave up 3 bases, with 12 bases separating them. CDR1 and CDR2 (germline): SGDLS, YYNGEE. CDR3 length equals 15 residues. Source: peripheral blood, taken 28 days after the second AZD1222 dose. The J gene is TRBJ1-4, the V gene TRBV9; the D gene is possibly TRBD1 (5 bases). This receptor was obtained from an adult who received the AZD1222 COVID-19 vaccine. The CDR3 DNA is TGTGCCAGCAGCGCCTCAGGGCTCTCTAATGAAAAACTGTTTTTT. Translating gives CASSASGLSNEKLFF. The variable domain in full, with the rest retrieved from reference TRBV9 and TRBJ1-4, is DSGVTQTPKHLITATGQRVTLRCSPRSGDLSVYWYQQSLDQGLQFLIQYYNGEERAKGNILERFSAQQFPDLHSELNLSSLELGDSALYFCASSASGLSNEKLFFGSGTQLSVL.